Here is one T cell receptor beta chain with its context. The length of the CDR3 is 16 residues. V gave up 2 bases and J gave up 5 bases; unmatched junction bases: 6. The germline CDR1 and CDR2 sequences are LGHNA and YSLEER. Profiling relied on immunoSEQ multiplex PCR, and the TCRdb table lists in-frame clones only, not all of them. In the table there are about 140,000 clones, 80% to 95% of which are singletons. This specimen belongs to a study of T cell responses to AZD1222 COVID-19 vaccine. The source is an adult who received the AZD1222 COVID-19 vaccine. The source was peripheral blood, collected 28 days after the second AZD1222 dose. J is TRBJ1-4 and V is TRBV4-3; 9 bases match TRBD1. DNA for the CDR3: TGCGCCAGCAGCCAACAGATACAGGGGGCAAATGAAAAACTGTTTTTT. Residues: CASSQQIQGANEKLFF.